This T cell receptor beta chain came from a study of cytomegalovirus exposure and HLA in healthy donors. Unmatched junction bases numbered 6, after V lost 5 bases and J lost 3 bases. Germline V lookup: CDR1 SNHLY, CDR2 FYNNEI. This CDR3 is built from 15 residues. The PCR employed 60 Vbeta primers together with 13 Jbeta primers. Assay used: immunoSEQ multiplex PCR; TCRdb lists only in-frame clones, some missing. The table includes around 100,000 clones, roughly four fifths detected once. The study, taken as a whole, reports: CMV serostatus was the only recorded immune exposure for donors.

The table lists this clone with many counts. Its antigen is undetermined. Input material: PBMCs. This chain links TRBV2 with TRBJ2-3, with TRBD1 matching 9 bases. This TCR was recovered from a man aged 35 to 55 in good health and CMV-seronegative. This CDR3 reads CASSPRTGATDTQYF. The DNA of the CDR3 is TGTGCCAGCAGTCCCCGGACAGGGGCGACAGATACGCAGTATTTT.